These T cell receptor beta chains were read from a single sample in a study of long-term antiretroviral therapy in people with HIV. The data were produced by immunoSEQ multiplex PCR, yet TCRdb's version contains in-frame clones alone and is incomplete. The sample consists of tens of thousands of clones, more than 75% of them appearing once. The sample was unsorted PBMCs, taken 4.8 to 5 years after starting antiretroviral therapy. These receptors were obtained from a man aged 40-50 years with HIV. Each CDR3 is given with its conserved first and last residue. The order of the fields is V gene, clone size, D gene, J gene, CDR3 protein, CDR3 DNA. D genes are given only for firm matches. Size tells how often a clone was seen (once, few, many) or the class of an expanded clone, and some rows leave it out.

TRBV7-9,once,TRBD1,TRBJ2-5,CASSRRTGGGETQYF,TGTGCCAGCAGCCGAAGGACAGGGGGCGGGGAGACCCAGTACTTC
TRBV11-2,once,NA,TRBJ1-1,CASSTPGGLTEAFF,TGTGCCAGCAGCACCCCTGGGGGTCTGACTGAAGCTTTCTTT
TRBV4-3,NA,NA,TRBJ2-7,CASSLGTGSYEQYF,TGCGCCAGCAGCCTCGGGACGGGCTCCTACGAGCAGTACTTC
TRBV5-6,NA,TRBD1,TRBJ2-5,CASSIGTGQVQETQYF,TGTGCCAGCAGCATCGGAACGGGACAGGTCCAAGAGACCCAGTACTTC
TRBV6-5,NA,NA,TRBJ1-1,CASSFVGGTEAFF,TGTGCCAGCAGTTTTGTAGGGGGGACTGAAGCTTTCTTT
TRBV6-1,NA,TRBD2,TRBJ2-3,CASSGLAGGPDTQYF,TGTGCCAGCAGTGGACTAGCGGGGGGGCCAGATACGCAGTATTTT
TRBV15,NA,NA,TRBJ1-5,CATSRDWGANQPQHF,TGTGCCACCAGCAGAGATTGGGGGGCCAATCAGCCCCAGCATTTT
TRBV28,NA,TRBD1,TRBJ1-2,CASSSVSRGGYTF,TGTGCCAGCAGTTCTGTAAGCAGGGGGGGCTACACCTTC
TRBV5-1,NA,TRBD2,TRBJ2-1,CASSRGGTHNEQFF,TGCGCCAGCAGCCGCGGGGGGACCCACAATGAGCAGTTCTTC
TRBV6-1,once,NA,TRBJ2-1,CASSESINREQFF,TGTGCCAGCAGTGAAAGTATAAACAGGGAGCAGTTCTTC
TRBV2,NA,NA,TRBJ1-1,CASSVTSGANTEAFF,TGTGCCAGCAGTGTCACCAGCGGGGCGAACACTGAAGCTTTCTTT
TRBV5-4,NA,NA,TRBJ1-2,CASSLGAANYGYTF,TGTGCCAGCAGCTTGGGTGCAGCTAACTATGGCTACACCTTC
TRBV2,NA,NA,TRBJ2-2,CASSVVGPNTGELFF,TGTGCCAGCAGTGTGGTTGGGCCGAACACCGGGGAGCTGTTTTTT